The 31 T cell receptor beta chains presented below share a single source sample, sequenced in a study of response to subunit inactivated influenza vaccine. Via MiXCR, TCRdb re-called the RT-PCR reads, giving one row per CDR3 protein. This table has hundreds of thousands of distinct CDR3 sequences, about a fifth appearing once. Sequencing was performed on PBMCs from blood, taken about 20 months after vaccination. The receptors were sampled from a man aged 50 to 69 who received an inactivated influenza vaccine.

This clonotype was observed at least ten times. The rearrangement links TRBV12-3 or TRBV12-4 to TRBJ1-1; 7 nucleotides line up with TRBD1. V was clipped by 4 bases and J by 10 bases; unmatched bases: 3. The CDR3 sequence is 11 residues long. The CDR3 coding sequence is TGTGCCAGCAGTTCAGGGGGGTTAGCTTTCTTT. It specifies CASSSGGLAFF.

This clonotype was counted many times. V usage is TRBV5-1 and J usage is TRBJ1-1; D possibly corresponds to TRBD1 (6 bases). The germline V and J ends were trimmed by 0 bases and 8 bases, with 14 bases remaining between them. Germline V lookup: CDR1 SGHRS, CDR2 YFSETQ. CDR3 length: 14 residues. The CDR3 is CASSLAGTTGEAFF. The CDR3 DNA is TGCGCCAGCAGCTTGGCCGGGACAACGGGCGAAGCTTTCTTT.

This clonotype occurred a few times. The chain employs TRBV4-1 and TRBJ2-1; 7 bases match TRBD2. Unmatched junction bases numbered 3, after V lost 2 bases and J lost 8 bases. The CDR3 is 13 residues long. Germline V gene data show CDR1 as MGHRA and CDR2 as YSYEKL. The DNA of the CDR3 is TGCGCCAGCAGCCAATGGGGGGGGTATGAGCAGTTCTTC. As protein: CASSQWGGYEQFF.

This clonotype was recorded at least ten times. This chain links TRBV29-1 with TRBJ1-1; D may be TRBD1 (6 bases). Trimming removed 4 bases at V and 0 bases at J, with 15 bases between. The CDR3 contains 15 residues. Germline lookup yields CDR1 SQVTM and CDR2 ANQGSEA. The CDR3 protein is CSVAPRQGMNTEAFF. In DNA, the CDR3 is TGCAGCGTTGCGCCCCGCCAGGGGATGAACACTGAAGCTTTCTTT.

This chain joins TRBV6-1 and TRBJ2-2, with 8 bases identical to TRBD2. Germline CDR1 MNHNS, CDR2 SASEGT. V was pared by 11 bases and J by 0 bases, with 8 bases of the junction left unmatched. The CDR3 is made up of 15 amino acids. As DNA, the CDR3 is TGTGCCGCTCGGGGGGGGCAGACGAACACCGGGGAGCTGTTTTTT. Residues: CAARGGQTNTGELFF.

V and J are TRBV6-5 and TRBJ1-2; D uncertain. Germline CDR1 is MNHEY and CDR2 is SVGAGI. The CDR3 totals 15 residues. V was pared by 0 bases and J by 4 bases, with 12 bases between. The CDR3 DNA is TGTGCCAGCAGTTACTCTGCGGCCGATCCCTATGGCTACACCTTC. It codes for CASSYSAADPYGYTF.

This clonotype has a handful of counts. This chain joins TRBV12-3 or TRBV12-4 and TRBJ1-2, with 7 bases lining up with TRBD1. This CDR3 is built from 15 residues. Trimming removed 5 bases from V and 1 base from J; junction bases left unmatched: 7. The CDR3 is CASSPQGRINYGYTF. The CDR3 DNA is TGTGCCAGCAGTCCACAGGGGAGGATTAACTATGGCTACACCTTC.

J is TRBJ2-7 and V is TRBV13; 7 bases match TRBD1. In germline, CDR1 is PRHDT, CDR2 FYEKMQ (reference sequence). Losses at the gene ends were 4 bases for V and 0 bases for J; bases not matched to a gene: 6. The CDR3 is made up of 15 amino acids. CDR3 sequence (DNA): TGTGCCAGCAGCTGGCGAGGGGGCCCCTCCTACGAGCAGTACTTC. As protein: CASSWRGGPSYEQYF.

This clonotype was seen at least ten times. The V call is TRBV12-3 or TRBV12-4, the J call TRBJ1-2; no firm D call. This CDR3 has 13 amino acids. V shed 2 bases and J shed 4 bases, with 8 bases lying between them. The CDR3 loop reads CASSLTRFYGYTF. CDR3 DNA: TGTGCCAGCAGTTTAACCAGGTTCTATGGCTACACCTTC.

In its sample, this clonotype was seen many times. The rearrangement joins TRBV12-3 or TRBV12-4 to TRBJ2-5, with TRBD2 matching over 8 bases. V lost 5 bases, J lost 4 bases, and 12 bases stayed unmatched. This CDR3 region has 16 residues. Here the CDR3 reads CASSLGISGTPETQYF. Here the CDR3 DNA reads TGTGCCAGCAGTCTAGGGATTAGCGGGACTCCAGAGACCCAGTACTTC.

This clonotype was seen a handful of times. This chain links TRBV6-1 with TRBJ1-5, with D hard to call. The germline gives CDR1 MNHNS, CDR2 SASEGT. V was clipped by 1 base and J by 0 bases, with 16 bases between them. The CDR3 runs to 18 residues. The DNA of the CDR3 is TGTGCCAGCAGTGAAGTGTGGCCAGGACGAATTAGCAATCAGCCCCAGCATTTT. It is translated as CASSEVWPGRISNQPQHF.

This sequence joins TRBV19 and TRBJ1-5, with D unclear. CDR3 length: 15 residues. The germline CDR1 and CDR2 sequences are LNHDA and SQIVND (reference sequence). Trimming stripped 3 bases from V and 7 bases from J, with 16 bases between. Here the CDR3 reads CASSIQVGFIQPQHF. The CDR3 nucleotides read TGTGCCAGTAGTATTCAGGTGGGGTTTATCCAGCCCCAGCATTTT.

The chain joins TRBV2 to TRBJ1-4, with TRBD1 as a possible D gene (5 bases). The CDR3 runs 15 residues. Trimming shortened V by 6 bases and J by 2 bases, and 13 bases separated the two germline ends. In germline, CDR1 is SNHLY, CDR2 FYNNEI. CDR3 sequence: CASSDSPLTNEKLFF. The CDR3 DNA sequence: TGTGCCAGCAGCGACAGTCCGCTGACTAATGAAAAACTGTTTTTT.

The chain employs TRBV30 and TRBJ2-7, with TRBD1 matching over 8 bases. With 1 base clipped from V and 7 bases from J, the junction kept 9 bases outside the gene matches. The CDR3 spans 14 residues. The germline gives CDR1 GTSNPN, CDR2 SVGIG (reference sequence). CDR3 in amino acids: CAWSEFQGAREQYF. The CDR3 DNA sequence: TGTGCCTGGAGTGAATTCCAGGGGGCCCGGGAGCAGTACTTC.

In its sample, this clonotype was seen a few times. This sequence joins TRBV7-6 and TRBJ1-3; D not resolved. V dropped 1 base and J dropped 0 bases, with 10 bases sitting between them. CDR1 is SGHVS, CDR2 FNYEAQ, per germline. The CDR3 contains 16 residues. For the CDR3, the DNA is TGTGCCAGCAGCTTAGAAGTAGGATACTCTGGAAACACCATATATTTT. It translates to CASSLEVGYSGNTIYF.

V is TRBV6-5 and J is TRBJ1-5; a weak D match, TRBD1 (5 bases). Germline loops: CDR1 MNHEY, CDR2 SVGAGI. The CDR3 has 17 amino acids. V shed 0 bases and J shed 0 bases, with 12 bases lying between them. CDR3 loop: CASSYSGPRDSNQPQHF. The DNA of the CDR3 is TGTGCCAGCAGTTACTCGGGGCCTCGGGATAGCAATCAGCCCCAGCATTTT.

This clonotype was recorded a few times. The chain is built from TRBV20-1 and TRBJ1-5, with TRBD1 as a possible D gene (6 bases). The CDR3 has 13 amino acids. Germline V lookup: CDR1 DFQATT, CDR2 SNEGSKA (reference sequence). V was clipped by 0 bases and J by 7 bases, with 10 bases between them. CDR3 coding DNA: TGCAGTGCTAGAGATACAGGGAACCAGCCCCAGCATTTT. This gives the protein CSARDTGNQPQHF.

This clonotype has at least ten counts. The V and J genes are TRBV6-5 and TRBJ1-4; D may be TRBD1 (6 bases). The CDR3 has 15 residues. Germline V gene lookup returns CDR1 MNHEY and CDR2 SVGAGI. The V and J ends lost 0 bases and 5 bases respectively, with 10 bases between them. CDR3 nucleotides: TGTGCCAGCAGTTACTCGACAGGACGCAATGAAAAACTGTTTTTT. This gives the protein CASSYSTGRNEKLFF.

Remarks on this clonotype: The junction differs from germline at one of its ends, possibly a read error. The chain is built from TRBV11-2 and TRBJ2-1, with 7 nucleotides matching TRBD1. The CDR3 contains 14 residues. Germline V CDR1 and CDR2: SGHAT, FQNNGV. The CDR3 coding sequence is TGTGCCAGCAGCCGCGAACGACTGGGGACAGTTACGCTCTTC. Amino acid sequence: CASSRERLGTVTLF.

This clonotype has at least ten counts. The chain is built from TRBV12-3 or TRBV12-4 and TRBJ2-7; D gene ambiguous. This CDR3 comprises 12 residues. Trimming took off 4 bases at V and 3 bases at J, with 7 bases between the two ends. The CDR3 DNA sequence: TGTGCCAGCAGTTCCAGAAACTACGAGCAGTACTTC. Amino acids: CASSSRNYEQYF.

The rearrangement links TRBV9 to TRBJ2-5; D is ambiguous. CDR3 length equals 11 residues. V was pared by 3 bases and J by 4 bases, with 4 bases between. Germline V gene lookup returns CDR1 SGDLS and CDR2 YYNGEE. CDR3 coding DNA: TGTGCCAGCAGCGCGGGAGAGACCCAGTACTTC. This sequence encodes CASSAGETQYF.

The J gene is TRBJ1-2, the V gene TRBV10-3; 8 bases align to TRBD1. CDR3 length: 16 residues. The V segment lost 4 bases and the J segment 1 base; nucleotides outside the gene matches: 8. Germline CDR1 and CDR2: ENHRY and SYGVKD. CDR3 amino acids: CAISAMDRAINYGYTF. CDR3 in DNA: TGTGCCATCAGTGCTATGGACAGGGCGATTAACTATGGCTACACCTTC.

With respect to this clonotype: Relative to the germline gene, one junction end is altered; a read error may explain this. CDR3 amino acids: CASSLGVETEYF. In DNA form, the CDR3 reads TGTGCCAGCAGCTTGGGGGTCGAGACCGAGTACTTC. The V gene is TRBV5-5, the J gene TRBJ2-5; D is ambiguous. The CDR3 is made up of 12 amino acids. The germline V gene encodes CDR1 SGHKS and CDR2 YYEKEE (reference sequence).

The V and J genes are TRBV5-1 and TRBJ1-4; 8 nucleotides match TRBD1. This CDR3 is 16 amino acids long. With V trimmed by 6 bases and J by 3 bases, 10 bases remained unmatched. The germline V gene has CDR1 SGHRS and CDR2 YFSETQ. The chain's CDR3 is CASTESRQGPNEKLFF. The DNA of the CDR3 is TGCGCCAGCACCGAATCACGACAGGGGCCTAATGAAAAACTGTTTTTT.

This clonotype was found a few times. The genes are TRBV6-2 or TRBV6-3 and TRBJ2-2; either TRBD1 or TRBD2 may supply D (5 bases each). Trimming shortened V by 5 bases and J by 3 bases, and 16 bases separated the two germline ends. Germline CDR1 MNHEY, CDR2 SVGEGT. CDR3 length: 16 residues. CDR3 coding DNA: TGTGCCAGCAGTGAGTCCCCGGGACCTCACACCGGGGAGCTGTTTTTT. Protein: CASSESPGPHTGELFF.

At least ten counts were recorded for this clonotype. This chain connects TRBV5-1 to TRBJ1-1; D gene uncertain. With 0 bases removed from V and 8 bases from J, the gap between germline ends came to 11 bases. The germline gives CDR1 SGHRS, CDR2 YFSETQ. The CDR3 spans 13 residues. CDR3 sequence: CASSLGQVSEAFF. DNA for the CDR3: TGCGCCAGCAGCTTGGGTCAGGTCTCGGAAGCTTTCTTT.

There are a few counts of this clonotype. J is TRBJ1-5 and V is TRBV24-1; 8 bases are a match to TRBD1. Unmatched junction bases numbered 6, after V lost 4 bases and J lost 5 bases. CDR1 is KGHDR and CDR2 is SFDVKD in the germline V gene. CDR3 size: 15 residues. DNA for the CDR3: TGTGCCACCAGTGACGTGACAGGGGATGATCAGCCCCAGCATTTT. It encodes CATSDVTGDDQPQHF.

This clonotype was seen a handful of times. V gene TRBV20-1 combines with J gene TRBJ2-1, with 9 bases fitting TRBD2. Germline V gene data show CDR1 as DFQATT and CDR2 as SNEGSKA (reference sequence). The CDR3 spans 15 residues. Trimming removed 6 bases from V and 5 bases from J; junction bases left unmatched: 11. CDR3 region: CSARRGTSRDNEQFF. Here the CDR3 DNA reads TGCAGTGCCAGACGCGGGACTAGCCGGGACAATGAGCAGTTCTTC.

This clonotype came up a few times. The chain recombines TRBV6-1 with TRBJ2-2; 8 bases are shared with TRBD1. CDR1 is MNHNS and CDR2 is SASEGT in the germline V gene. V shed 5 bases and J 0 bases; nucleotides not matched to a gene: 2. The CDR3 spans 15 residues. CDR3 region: CASSKQGANTGELFF. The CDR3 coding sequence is TGTGCCAGCAGTAAACAGGGGGCGAACACCGGGGAGCTGTTTTTT.

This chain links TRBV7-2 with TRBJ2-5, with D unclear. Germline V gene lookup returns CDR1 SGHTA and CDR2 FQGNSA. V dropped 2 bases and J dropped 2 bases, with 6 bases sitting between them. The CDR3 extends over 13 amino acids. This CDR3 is CASSLMRQETQYF. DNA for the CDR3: TGTGCCAGCAGCTTAATGCGACAAGAGACCCAGTACTTC.

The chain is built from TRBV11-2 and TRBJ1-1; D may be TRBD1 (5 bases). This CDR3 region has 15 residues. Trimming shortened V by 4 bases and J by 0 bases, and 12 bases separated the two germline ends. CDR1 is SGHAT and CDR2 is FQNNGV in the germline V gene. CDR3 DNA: TGTGCCAGCAGCTCGGGACCCACCGTGAACACTGAAGCTTTCTTT. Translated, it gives CASSSGPTVNTEAFF.